This TCR beta chain comes out of a study of blood T cell repertoires in COVID-19. Study overall: The study drew acute and convalescent COVID-19 samples from the United States, Italy and Spain. In each case, the material was cDNA or gDNA derived from T cells, B-cell-depleted T cells, or PBMCs.

Original analysis: Reference gene primer amplification yielded estimated nucleated cell counts. Generated by immunoSEQ multiplex PCR, the TCRdb table keeps only in-frame clones and is missing some. V, J and clone size derive from that table, while D and trimming were established from the DNA sequence. This repertoire shows approximately 150,000 clones, 87% found once; its top ten account for around 4.6%. The TCR sequence derives from a woman aged 55 to 70 with active or convalescent COVID-19. The sequencing sample was made of peripheral blood.

The CDR3 spells CASSKQDGNEKLFF. The CDR3 bases are TGTGCCAGCAGCAAACAGGACGGGAATGAAAAACTGTTTTTT. The J gene is TRBJ1-4, the V gene TRBV9, with a possible D match to TRBD1 (5 bases). The germline CDR1 and CDR2 sequences are SGDLS and YYNGEE. The CDR3 has 14 residues. Deletions cut 4 bases from V and 5 bases from J, with 12 bases between.